This TCR beta chain was captured in a study of blood T cell repertoires in COVID-19. About the study: Sources were T cells, B-cell-depleted T cells, or PBMCs; the material itself was cDNA or gDNA.

Living in 24 US areas, the participants were between 18 and 89 years of age. Sequencing was performed with immunoSEQ multiplex PCR; in TCRdb, only in-frame clones are kept and a portion is missing. Here the sample spans 150,000 to 250,000 clones, about 86% being singletons. V lost 4 bases and J lost 10; bases outside the gene matches: 5. The CDR3 length is 13 residues. Germline CDR1 is KGHDR and CDR2 is SFDVKD. Specimen: PBMCs or T cells enriched from blood (not recorded which). J is TRBJ2-1 and V is TRBV24-1; TRBD1 aligns across 8 bases. The sequence derives from a man aged 35 to 55 who had recovered from COVID-19. The CDR3 here is CATSDRGLGEQFF. In DNA form, the CDR3 reads TGTGCCACCAGTGACAGGGGGCTCGGGGAGCAGTTCTTC.